This TCR beta chain was captured in a study of T cells after posttransplantation cyclophosphamide. This clone was seen only a few times. Assay used: immunoSEQ multiplex PCR; TCRdb lists only in-frame clones, some missing. The sample contains about 32,000 clones, over 85% of which appear only once. Trimming shortened V by 0 bases and J by 0 bases, and 7 bases separated the two germline ends. Germline values: CDR1 SGHRS, CDR2 YFSETQ. This CDR3 is built from 15 residues. The chain employs TRBV5-1 and TRBJ1-5; the D is unclear. The clonotype comes from a woman aged 40 to 50 with a blood cancer, CMV-positive, and with a related stem cell donor. Sequenced material: PBMCs. The CDR3 reads CASSLAGYSNQPQHF. CDR3 sequence (DNA): TGCGCCAGCAGCTTGGCGGGATATAGCAATCAGCCCCAGCATTTT.